A selection of T cell receptor beta chains follows, all from one sample in a study of human T cells and chemical hapten exposure. TCRdb re-called the RACE reads through MiXCR, storing one row per CDR3 protein. The sample consists of about 52,000 distinct CDR3 sequences, around 10% of them appearing once. Material: whole blood, obtained in connection with sensitization to the hapten diphenylcyclopropenone (DPC). All receptors come from a woman in her thirties or forties with alopecia areata. Some clones in this sample may be carry-over from other donors' samples. Both conserved end residues are part of each CDR3. The D gene is left open where the match is weak. Size is omitted from some rows. Given values are once, few, many or a class for expanded clones.

>TRBV2|-|-|TRBJ2-1
CASLTGNEQFF
TGTGCCAGCCTGACGGGGAATGAGCAGTTCTTC
>TRBV7-2|-|TRBD2|TRBJ2-3
CASSAGDYRTQYF
TGTGCCAGCAGCGCCGGGGACTACAGGACGCAGTATTTT
>TRBV12-2|few|-|TRBJ2-7
CASRPTSYEQYF
TGTGCAAGTCGCCCGACCTCCTACGAGCAGTACTTC
>TRBV20-1|many|TRBD1|TRBJ1-2
CSAGDRGPYGYTF
TGCAGTGCTGGGGACAGGGGCCCGTATGGCTACACCTTC
>TRBV28|few|-|TRBJ2-5
CASSLWRATHQETQYF
TGTGCCAGCAGTTTATGGCGGGCTACCCACCAAGAGACCCAGTACTTC
>TRBV2|few|-|TRBJ2-1
CASREGVAQPAVWDEQFF
TGTGCCAGCAGGGAAGGGGTCGCCCAACCCGCCGTCTGGGATGAGCAGTTCTTC
>TRBV7-3|few|-|TRBJ1-1
CASSLTAREAFF
TGTGCCAGCAGCTTAACGGCCAGAGAAGCTTTCTTT
>TRBV4-2|many|-|TRBJ2-1
CASSQDRDPYNEQFF
TGTGCCAGCAGCCAAGATAGGGACCCCTACAATGAGCAGTTCTTC
>TRBV14|few|-|TRBJ1-2
CASSQVGGADGYTF
TGTGCCAGCAGCCAAGTGGGGGGGGCGGATGGCTACACCTTC
>TRBV7-9|few|-|TRBJ2-7
CASSLTGLSSYEQYF
TGTGCCAGCAGCTTAACCGGGCTGAGCTCCTACGAGCAGTACTTC
>TRBV29-1|few|-|TRBJ1-2
CSVQGSDGYTF
TGCAGCGTCCAAGGGTCTGATGGCTACACCTTC
>TRBV28|many|TRBD2|TRBJ2-1
CASSSPSGSYNEQFF
TGTGCCAGCAGTTCACCTAGCGGCTCCTACAATGAGCAGTTCTTC
>TRBV4-3|few|-|TRBJ1-6
CASSQEDKNNSPLHF
TGCGCCAGCAGCCAAGAAGACAAAAATAATTCACCCCTCCACTTT
>TRBV28|few|-|TRBJ2-7
CASRILHEQYF
TGTGCCAGCCGGATTCTCCACGAGCAGTACTTC
>TRBV28|few|-|TRBJ1-1
CASRPPGAGAFF
TGTGCCAGCAGGCCTCCCGGGGCGGGGGCTTTCTTT
>TRBV6-6|few|-|TRBJ2-5
CASKRETQYF
TGTGCCAGCAAACGAGAGACCCAGTACTTC
>TRBV5-8|many|TRBD1|TRBJ1-5
CASSSGGGGQPQHF
TGTGCCAGCAGCTCAGGAGGGGGCGGGCAGCCCCAGCATTTT
>TRBV7-8|-|TRBD2|TRBJ2-1
CASSPTPGGYNEQFF
TGTGCCAGCAGCCCCACCCCGGGGGGCTACAATGAGCAGTTCTTC
>TRBV29-1|few|TRBD1|TRBJ1-4
CSVGGQGETSGKLFF
TGCAGCGTTGGGGGACAGGGCGAAACCAGCGGGAAACTGTTTTTT
>TRBV5-6|few|TRBD1|TRBJ1-6
CASSLGGQGFGPLHF
TGTGCCAGCAGCTTGGGGGGACAGGGATTTGGACCCCTCCACTTT
>TRBV28|-|-|TRBJ1-1
CASSFQNLNTEAFF
TGTGCCAGCAGTTTCCAGAACTTAAACACTGAAGCTTTCTTT
>TRBV6-2/TRBV6-3|few|TRBD2|TRBJ2-5
CASSLPSNRLRLAGKETQYF
TGTGCCAGCAGTTTACCCTCCAACAGACTACGACTAGCGGGGAAAGAGACCCAGTACTTC
>TRBV4-1|few|-|TRBJ2-7
CASSQEGLADEQYF
TGCGCCAGCAGCCAAGAGGGGCTAGCCGACGAGCAGTACTTC
>TRBV12-3/TRBV12-4|few|-|TRBJ1-6
CASSLGGRSLPLHF
TGTGCCAGCAGTTTAGGGGGCCGCAGCCTACCCCTCCACTTT
>TRBV7-9|few|TRBD2|TRBJ2-3
CASSERSGRARDTQYF
TGTGCCAGCAGCGAACGAAGCGGGAGGGCGAGAGATACGCAGTATTTT
>TRBV10-1|-|TRBD2|TRBJ2-5
CASSETASGSETQYF
TGCGCCAGCAGTGAGACGGCTAGCGGGAGTGAGACCCAGTACTTC
>TRBV29-1|few|-|TRBJ2-1
CSGTRGSYNEQFF
TGCAGCGGCACTCGGGGGTCCTACAATGAGCAGTTCTTC
>TRBV7-9|-|TRBD1|TRBJ2-1
CASSLEPGQGSNEQFF
TGTGCCAGCAGCTTAGAACCGGGACAGGGGTCCAATGAGCAGTTCTTC
>TRBV7-8|many|-|TRBJ2-5
CASSLTSRLDQETQYF
TGTGCCAGCAGCCTAACTAGCCGACTTGACCAAGAGACCCAGTACTTC
>TRBV7-2|many|-|TRBJ2-3
CASSLGGRTDTQYF
TGTGCCAGCAGCTTAGGGGGAAGGACAGATACGCAGTATTTT
>TRBV4-1|many|TRBD2|TRBJ2-7
CASSQDLAGVYEQYF
TGCGCCAGCAGCCAAGACTTAGCGGGAGTCTACGAGCAGTACTTC
>TRBV7-9|many|-|TRBJ1-4
CASSPAGNGEKLFF
TGTGCCAGCAGCCCGGCGGGTAATGGCGAAAAACTGTTTTTT
>TRBV12-3/TRBV12-4|many|TRBD1|TRBJ1-4
CASTIQGANEKLFF
TGTGCCAGCACCATACAGGGGGCCAATGAAAAACTGTTTTTT
>TRBV2|-|-|TRBJ2-1
CASSEYASSYNEQFF
TGTGCCAGCAGTGAATATGCGAGCTCCTACAATGAGCAGTTCTTC
>TRBV6-6|-|-|TRBJ1-6
CASNDSPLHF
TGTGCCAGCAACGATTCACCCCTCCACTTT
>TRBV28|-|-|TRBJ2-7
CASSPPGYEQYF
TGTGCCAGCAGCCCACCCGGATACGAGCAGTACTTC
>TRBV29-1|many|-|TRBJ2-1
CSVEEGGSPFF
TGCAGCGTTGAAGAGGGTGGGAGTCCGTTCTTC
>TRBV18|-|-|TRBJ2-7
CASSPRDPSYSYEQYF
TGTGCCAGCTCACCCCGCGACCCCAGTTACTCCTACGAGCAGTACTTC
>TRBV7-9|few|TRBD1|TRBJ2-3
CASSQSDRGRTDTQYF
TGTGCCAGCAGCCAATCGGACAGGGGGCGGACAGATACGCAGTATTTT
>TRBV5-1|few|-|TRBJ2-7
CASSIEGGFYEQYF
TGCGCCAGCAGCATCGAGGGGGGTTTCTACGAGCAGTACTTC
>TRBV5-5|few|TRBD1|TRBJ1-5
CASRTTGNSNQPQHF
TGTGCCAGCAGGACGACAGGGAATAGCAATCAGCCCCAGCATTTT
>TRBV19|-|-|TRBJ1-2
CASTPLGFSVYGYTF
TGTGCCAGTACCCCACTTGGGTTTTCGGTCTATGGCTACACCTTC
>TRBV20-1|-|TRBD2|TRBJ2-1
CSARGGSGRKSYNEQFF
TGCAGTGCTAGAGGTGGGAGCGGGAGGAAATCCTACAATGAGCAGTTCTTC
>TRBV11-2|few|-|TRBJ2-1
CASSSLRGFEQFF
TGTGCCAGCAGCTCCCTCAGGGGTTTTGAGCAGTTCTTC
>TRBV19|-|-|TRBJ1-4
CASSIGPPRNEKLFF
TGTGCCAGTAGTATAGGACCCCCGCGTAATGAAAAACTGTTTTTT
>TRBV28|many|TRBD1|TRBJ1-6
CASKGQGAKSPLHF
TGTGCCAGCAAGGGACAGGGGGCTAAATCACCCCTCCACTTT
>TRBV7-9|-|-|TRBJ2-3
CASSLVEVKDTQYF
TGTGCCAGCAGCTTAGTAGAGGTAAAAGATACGCAGTATTTT
>TRBV18|few|-|TRBJ2-4
CASSPRDVGIQYF
TGTGCCAGCTCACCAAGGGACGTAGGCATTCAGTACTTC
>TRBV19|-|TRBD1|TRBJ2-5
CASSTGQGTQETQYF
TGTGCCAGTAGTACCGGACAGGGGACCCAAGAGACCCAGTACTTC
>TRBV3-1|-|TRBD2|TRBJ2-5
CASSQGLAPSGRGETQYF
TGTGCCAGCAGCCAAGGCCTGGCGCCTAGCGGGAGGGGGGAGACCCAGTACTTC
>TRBV20-1|many|TRBD2|TRBJ2-5
CSARDFGGRTQETQYF
TGCAGTGCTAGAGATTTCGGCGGGAGGACCCAAGAGACCCAGTACTTC
>TRBV2|many|TRBD1|TRBJ1-6
CAGGDREFSPLHF
TGTGCCGGGGGGGACAGGGAATTTTCACCCCTCCACTTT
>TRBV12-3/TRBV12-4|-|-|TRBJ1-6
CASRVRGIESPLHF
TGTGCCAGCAGGGTGAGGGGGATAGAGTCACCCCTCCACTTT
>TRBV4-3|few|-|TRBJ1-2
CASSQDWNGGSGYTF
TGCGCCAGCAGCCAAGATTGGAACGGGGGGAGCGGCTACACCTTC
>TRBV29-1|-|-|TRBJ1-2
CSVTGGDESPLITF
TGCAGCGTGACGGGAGGTGACGAAAGCCCGCTCATAACCTTC
>TRBV14|-|-|TRBJ2-7
CASSLGQAGVYEQYF
TGTGCCAGCAGCCTTGGCCAAGCGGGCGTGTACGAGCAGTACTTC
>TRBV29-1|many|-|TRBJ1-1
CSVEGVLRTEAFF
TGCAGCGTTGAAGGGGTCCTGCGGACTGAAGCTTTCTTT
>TRBV27|-|-|TRBJ2-7
CASRGAGGITYEQYF
TGTGCCAGCAGGGGAGCAGGGGGGATTACCTACGAGCAGTACTTC
>TRBV12-3/TRBV12-4|-|-|TRBJ1-4
CASRPGAGREKLFF
TGTGCCAGCAGACCCGGTGCCGGTAGGGAAAAACTGTTTTTT
>TRBV12-5|many|TRBD1|TRBJ2-1
CASGRDSFYNEQFF
TGTGCTAGTGGCCGGGACAGTTTCTACAATGAGCAGTTCTTC